This T cell receptor (beta chain) was recovered during a study of shared clonotypes between healthy human individuals. A remark on this clone: Its antigen is not known.

Naive CD8 populations comprised CD45RO-negative cells positively selected for CCR7, excluding terminally differentiated effector memory CD45RA+ cells. The CDR3 runs to 17 residues. The germline V gene encodes CDR1 SNHLY and CDR2 FYNNEI. Deletions cut 7 bases from V and 0 bases from J, with 16 bases between. Replicate PCRs from sorted subsets contained about 0.2 ug DNA, which is 31,000 or so T cell genomes. Profiling relied on immunoSEQ multiplex PCR, and the TCRdb table lists in-frame clones only, not all of them. The sample records a few million clones, 93% being singletons. Study conclusions and caveats: Tissue TCR repertoires likely differ from these blood-only repertoires.

The clonotype comes from a young man in good health. Some clones in this sample may be carry-over from other donors' samples. Input material: naive CD8+ T cells from PBMCs. This chain uses TRBV2 with TRBJ2-6; D not resolved. CDR3 protein: CASTSPLESSGANVLTF. CDR3 nucleotides: TGTGCCAGCACTAGTCCACTCGAAAGCTCTGGGGCCAACGTCCTGACTTTC.